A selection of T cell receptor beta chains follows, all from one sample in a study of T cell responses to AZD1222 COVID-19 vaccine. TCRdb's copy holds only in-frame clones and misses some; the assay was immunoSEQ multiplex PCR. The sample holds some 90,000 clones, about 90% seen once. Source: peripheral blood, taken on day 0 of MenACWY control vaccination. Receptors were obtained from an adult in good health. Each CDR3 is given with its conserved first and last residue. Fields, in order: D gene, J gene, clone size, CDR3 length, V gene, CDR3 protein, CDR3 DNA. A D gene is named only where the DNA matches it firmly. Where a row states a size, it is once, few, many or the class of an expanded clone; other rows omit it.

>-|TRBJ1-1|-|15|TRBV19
CASSIESVSGAEAFF
TGTGCCAGTAGTATAGAGTCTGTCTCCGGCGCTGAAGCTTTCTTT
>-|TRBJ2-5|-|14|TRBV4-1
CASSQEEEEETQYF
TGCGCCAGCAGCCAAGAGGAGGAAGAGGAGACCCAGTACTTC
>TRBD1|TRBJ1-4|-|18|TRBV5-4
CASSKTGASPNSNEKLFF
TGTGCCAGCAGCAAAACAGGGGCGTCCCCGAATTCTAATGAAAAACTGTTTTTT
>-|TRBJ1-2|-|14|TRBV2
CASSEAFSRDGYTF
TGTGCCAGCAGTGAAGCGTTTTCAAGAGATGGCTACACCTTC
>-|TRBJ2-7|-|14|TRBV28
CASTLSIPSYEQYF
TGTGCCAGCACTCTCAGTATCCCGTCCTACGAGCAGTACTTC
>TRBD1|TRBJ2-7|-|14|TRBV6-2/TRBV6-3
CASSYRGQVNEQYF
TGTGCCAGCAGTTACAGGGGGCAAGTCAACGAGCAGTACTTC
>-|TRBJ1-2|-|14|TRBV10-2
CASSEARGNYGYTF
TGCGCCAGCAGTGAGGCGAGGGGTAACTATGGCTACACCTTC
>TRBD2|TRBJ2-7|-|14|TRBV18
CASTAGVSLLEQYF
TGTGCCAGCACGGCGGGGGTGAGTCTTCTCGAGCAGTACTTC
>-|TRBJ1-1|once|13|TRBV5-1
CASSLARADEAFF
TGCGCCAGCAGCTTGGCCAGGGCGGACGAAGCTTTCTTT
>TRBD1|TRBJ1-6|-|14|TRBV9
CASSSGTEGSPLHF
TGTGCCAGCAGTTCCGGGACAGAAGGTTCACCCCTCCACTTT
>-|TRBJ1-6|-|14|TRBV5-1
CASSGGSYNSPLHF
TGCGCCAGCAGCGGGGGCTCTTATAATTCACCCCTCCACTTT
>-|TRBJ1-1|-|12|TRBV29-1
CSVEGGNTEAFF
TGCAGCGTTGAAGGCGGGAACACTGAAGCTTTCTTT
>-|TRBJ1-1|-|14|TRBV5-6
CASSLVTLNTEAFF
TGTGCCAGCAGCTTGGTGACATTGAACACTGAAGCTTTCTTT
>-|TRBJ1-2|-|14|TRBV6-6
CASRESRANYGYTF
TGTGCCAGCAGGGAGAGTCGGGCAAACTATGGCTACACCTTC
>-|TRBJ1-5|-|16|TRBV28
CASTLGGARNNQPQHF
TGTGCCAGCACATTGGGGGGGGCAAGGAACAATCAGCCCCAGCATTTT
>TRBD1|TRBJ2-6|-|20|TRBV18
CASSPLPLRRQGAGANVLTF
TGTGCCAGCTCACCGCTCCCGCTCCGGAGACAGGGTGCCGGGGCCAACGTCCTGACTTTC
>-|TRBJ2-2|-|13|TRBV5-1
CASSLETSGELFF
TGCGCCAGCAGCTTGGAGACGTCCGGGGAGCTGTTTTTT
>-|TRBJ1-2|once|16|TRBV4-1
CASSQGGGLEDYGYTF
TGCGCCAGCAGCCAAGGGGGAGGCCTCGAGGACTATGGCTACACCTTC
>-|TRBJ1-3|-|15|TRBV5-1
CASSSQTGSGNTIYF
TGCGCCAGCAGCTCCCAAACAGGGTCTGGAAACACCATATATTTT
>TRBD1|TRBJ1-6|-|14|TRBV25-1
CASSQGVRNSPLHF
TGTGCCAGCAGTCAGGGGGTCCGTAATTCACCCCTCCACTTT
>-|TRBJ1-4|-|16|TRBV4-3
CASSQDGGQRGEKLFF
TGCGCCAGCAGCCAAGATGGAGGGCAAAGGGGTGAAAAACTGTTTTTT
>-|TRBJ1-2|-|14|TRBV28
CASSTEGSIYGYTF
TGTGCCAGCAGTACGGAGGGGTCCATTTATGGCTACACCTTC
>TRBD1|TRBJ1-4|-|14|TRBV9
CASSAGGTNEKLFF
TGTGCCAGCAGCGCAGGGGGTACTAATGAAAAACTGTTTTTT
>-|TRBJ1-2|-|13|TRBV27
CASSLFAGTGYTF
TGTGCCAGCAGTTTATTTGCAGGGACTGGCTACACCTTC
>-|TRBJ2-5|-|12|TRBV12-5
CASGPSEETQYF
TGTGCTAGTGGCCCTAGCGAGGAGACCCAGTACTTC
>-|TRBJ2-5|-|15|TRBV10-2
CASSESWGAGETQYF
TGCGCCAGCAGTGAGTCCTGGGGCGCGGGAGAGACCCAGTACTTC
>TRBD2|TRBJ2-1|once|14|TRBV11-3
CASAAGSSYNEQFF
TGTGCCAGCGCAGCGGGGAGCTCCTACAATGAGCAGTTCTTC
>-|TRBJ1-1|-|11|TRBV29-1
CSVPGGTEAFF
TGCAGCGTGCCCGGGGGCACTGAAGCTTTCTTT
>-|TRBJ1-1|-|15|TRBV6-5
CASRTGTLDYTEAFF
TGTGCCAGCAGGACCGGGACACTCGACTACACTGAAGCTTTCTTT
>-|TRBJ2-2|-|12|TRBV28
CASSDPPGELFF
TGTGCCAGCAGTGACCCTCCCGGGGAGCTGTTTTTT
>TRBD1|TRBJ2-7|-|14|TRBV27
CASSLNRGYDEQYF
TGTGCCAGCAGTTTGAACAGGGGGTATGACGAGCAGTACTTC
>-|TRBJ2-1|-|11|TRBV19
CASSAHNEQFF
TGTGCCAGTAGTGCCCACAATGAGCAGTTCTTC
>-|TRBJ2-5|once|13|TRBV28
CASSENPRETQYF
TGTGCCAGCAGTGAAAATCCAAGGGAGACCCAGTACTTC